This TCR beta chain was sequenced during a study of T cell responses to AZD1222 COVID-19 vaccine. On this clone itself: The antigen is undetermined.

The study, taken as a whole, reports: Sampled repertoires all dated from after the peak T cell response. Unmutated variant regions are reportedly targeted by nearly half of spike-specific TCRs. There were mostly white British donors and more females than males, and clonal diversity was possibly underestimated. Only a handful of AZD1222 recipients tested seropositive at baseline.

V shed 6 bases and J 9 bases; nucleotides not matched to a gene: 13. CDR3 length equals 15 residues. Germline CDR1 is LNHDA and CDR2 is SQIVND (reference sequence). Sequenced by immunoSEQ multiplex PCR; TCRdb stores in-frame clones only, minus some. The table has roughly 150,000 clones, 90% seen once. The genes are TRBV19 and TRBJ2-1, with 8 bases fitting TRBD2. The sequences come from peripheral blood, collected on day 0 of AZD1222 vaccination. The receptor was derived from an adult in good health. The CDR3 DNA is TGTGCCAGTAGCCCCGGGACTAGTCCAGGTCGTGAGCAGTTCTTC. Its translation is CASSPGTSPGREQFF.